Below are 17 T cell receptor beta chains sequenced from a single sample in a study of T-cell memory formation after mild COVID-19. A single record per CDR3 protein comes from TCRdb applying MiXCR to the 5' RACE reads. The sample consists of nearly 350,000 distinct CDR3 sequences, roughly 13% of them appearing once. Sequenced: PBMCs or a T cell subset sorted from them (not recorded which). These receptors came from a young man who had mild COVID-19 (a few samples of this study predate the infection). Cell type and time point are not known.

The CDR3: CASSHGSNTEAFF. The CDR3 DNA follows: TGTGCCAGCAGCCACGGATCGAACACTGAAGCTTTCTTT. The chain recombines TRBV12-3 or TRBV12-4 with TRBJ1-1, with D hard to call. The CDR3 has 13 amino acids. Trimming removed 6 bases at V and 1 base at J, with 9 bases between.

This clonotype occurred a few times. The genes are TRBV4-1 and TRBJ1-1; the D is unclear. Looked up from germline, CDR1 is MGHRA and CDR2 is YSYEKL. V dropped 4 bases and J dropped 11 bases, with 5 bases sitting between them. This CDR3 contains 9 residues. This chain's CDR3 is CASSLRAFF. The CDR3 DNA reads as TGCGCCAGCAGCCTTAGGGCTTTCTTT.

This clonotype was observed a few times. The J gene is TRBJ1-5, the V gene TRBV21-1. TRBV21-1 is assigned pseudogene status. CDR3 length: 17 residues. The CDR3 region is CASSTLRDHGPGQPQHF. As DNA, the CDR3 is TGTGCCAGCAGCACACTCCGGGACCACGGGCCAGGTCAGCCCCAGCATTTT.

This clonotype appeared a few times. V usage is TRBV25-1 and J usage is TRBJ1-1; TRBD1 matches 7 bases. The CDR3 runs to 15 residues. Unmatched junction bases numbered 8, after V lost 0 bases and J lost 7 bases. Germline-derived CDR1 and CDR2 are MGHDK and SYGVNS. CDR3 sequence reads: CASSEYGGQAREAFF. The CDR3 DNA reads as TGTGCCAGCAGTGAATATGGAGGACAGGCGCGTGAAGCTTTCTTT.

The chain is built from TRBV19 and TRBJ2-3; TRBD1 aligns across 7 bases. The CDR3 consists of 11 residues. Unmatched junction bases numbered 8, after V lost 9 bases and J lost 11 bases. The V gene's germline CDR1 is LNHDA and CDR2 SQIVND (reference sequence). The CDR3 DNA is TGTGCCAGCATTGATGGGACAGAGCAGTATTTT. It encodes CASIDGTEQYF.

This clonotype came up a few times. V gene TRBV6-5 combines with J gene TRBJ2-3; 8 bases map to TRBD2. The CDR3 runs 16 residues. From germline, CDR1 is MNHEY and CDR2 SVGAGI. Trimming cost V 0 bases and J 5 bases; bases outside gene matches: 7. In nucleotides, the CDR3 is TGTGCCAGCAGTTACTCTGGGTTCCTAGCGGGAGATACGCAGTATTTT. It encodes CASSYSGFLAGDTQYF.

The CDR3 coding sequence is TGCGCCAGCAGCTCGGGACAGCCGATCCACGAGCAGTACTTC. It codes for CASSSGQPIHEQYF. The chain joins TRBV5-1 to TRBJ2-7; 7 bases map to TRBD1. J lost 5 bases, V lost 3 bases, and 8 bases had no gene match. Looked up from germline, CDR1 is SGHRS and CDR2 is YFSETQ. The CDR3 has 14 amino acids.

The chain employs TRBV4-3 and TRBJ1-1; the match to TRBD1 covers 12 bases. CDR3 length: 17 amino acids. Germline assignment: CDR1 LGHNA and CDR2 YSLEER. V gave up 0 bases and J gave up 1 base; unmatched junction bases: 3. The CDR3 coding sequence is TGCGCCAGCAGCCAAGATGGGACAGGGGGCGGGAACACTGAAGCTTTCTTT. This encodes CASSQDGTGGGNTEAFF.

The V call is TRBV6-5, the J call TRBJ2-7; 9 bases are shared with TRBD2. Unmatched junction bases numbered 1, after V lost 0 bases and J lost 4 bases. Germline assignment: CDR1 MNHEY and CDR2 SVGAGI. CDR3 length equals 14 residues. The CDR3 is CASSYSTSGYEQYF. The CDR3 DNA follows: TGTGCCAGCAGTTACTCGACTAGCGGTTACGAGCAGTACTTC.

The gene calls are TRBV7-3 and TRBJ1-1, with D uncertain. Trimming removed 2 bases at V and 8 bases at J, with 6 bases between. In germline, CDR1 is SGHTA, CDR2 FQGTGA. CDR3 length equals 11 residues. The CDR3 DNA reads TGTGCCAGCAGCTTACTCCAGGAAGCTTTCTTT. Translated: CASSLLQEAFF. The variable domain in full, completed from reference TRBV7-3 and TRBJ1-1, reads GAGVSQTPSNKVTEKGKYVELRCDPISGHTALYWYRQSLGQGPEFLIYFQGTGAADDSGLPNDRFFAVRPEGSVSTLKIQRTERGDSAVYLCASSLLQEAFFGQGTRLTVV.

This clonotype was seen a few times. The chain has TRBV6-5 and TRBJ2-3; D not resolved. This CDR3 region has 13 residues. The germline V gene has CDR1 MNHEY and CDR2 SVGAGI. With 0 bases removed from V and 4 bases from J, the gap between germline ends came to 5 bases. The chain's CDR3 is CASSYSWADTQYF. DNA of the CDR3: TGTGCCAGCAGTTACTCATGGGCAGATACGCAGTATTTT.

The chain is built from TRBV5-1 and TRBJ2-7; a weak D match, TRBD2 (6 bases). V lost 4 bases and J 2 bases, leaving 13 bases between the germline ends. CDR1 and CDR2 from the germline V gene are SGHRS and YFSETQ. The CDR3 sequence is 14 residues long. CDR3: CASSLRGPPYEQYF. The CDR3 DNA is TGCGCCAGCAGCCTGCGGGGACCGCCCTACGAGCAGTACTTC. Supplemented by reference TRBV5-1 and TRBJ2-7, the full variable domain reads KAGVTQTPRYLIKTRGQQVTLSCSPISGHRSVSWYQQTPGQGLQFLFEYFSETQRNKGNFPGRFSGRQFSNSRSEMNVSTLELGDSALYLCASSLRGPPYEQYFGPGTRLTVT.

The CDR3 nucleotides are TGTGCCAGCAGCGTAGATGTGGGGGGCACAGATACGCAGTATTTT. The encoded protein is CASSVDVGGTDTQYF. This chain uses TRBV9 with TRBJ2-3, with D perhaps being TRBD1 or TRBD2 (5 bases each). This CDR3 has 15 residues. Germline lookup yields CDR1 SGDLS and CDR2 YYNGEE. V lost 0 bases to trimming and J lost 1 base, with 9 bases between them.

The chain recombines TRBV7-3 with TRBJ2-2, with D unresolved. CDR1 is SGHTA and CDR2 is FQGTGA in the germline V gene. The V end lost 0 bases, the J end lost 6 bases, and 8 bases lay between the germline ends. The CDR3 has 14 residues. The DNA of the CDR3 is TGTGCCAGCAGCTTAACTAGCATCCCCGGGGAGCTGTTTTTT. Its translation is CASSLTSIPGELFF.

V usage is TRBV6-2 or TRBV6-3 and J usage is TRBJ2-3; D call uncertain. From germline, CDR1 is MNHEY and CDR2 SVGEGT. This CDR3 has 15 amino acids. V lost 6 bases to trimming and J lost 1 base, with 14 bases between them. The CDR3 DNA follows: TGTGCCAGCAGCAACCCAGGCTTTGGCACAGATACGCAGTATTTT. Its protein product is CASSNPGFGTDTQYF.

The chain couples TRBV7-8 to TRBJ2-5, with D perhaps TRBD1 or TRBD2 (5 bases each). Germline CDR1 and CDR2: SGHVS and FQNEAQ. The CDR3 is 17 residues long. Trimming cost V 4 bases and J 2 bases, with 20 bases left between them. For the CDR3, the DNA is TGTGCCAGCAGCTCCGACGGGGCACTAGTGGGGCAAGAGACCCAGTACTTC. Translated, it gives CASSSDGALVGQETQYF. Combining the CDR3 with reference TRBV7-8 and TRBJ2-5 gives the whole variable domain GAGVSQSPRYKVAKRGQDVALRCDPISGHVSLFWYQQALGQGPEFLTYFQNEAQLDKSGLPSDRFFAERPEGSVSTLKIQRTQQEDSAVYLCASSSDGALVGQETQYFGPGTRLLVL.

The sample holds many counts of this clonotype. The chain is built from TRBV9 and TRBJ2-3; no firm D call. Germline V gives CDR1 SGDLS, CDR2 YYNGEE. This CDR3 has 11 amino acids. V was cut by 0 bases and J by 8 bases, with 4 bases left in between. In DNA form, the CDR3 reads TGTGCCAGCAGCGTAGGGAGTACGCAGTATTTT. Amino acids: CASSVGSTQYF.